The clone carrying this T cell receptor beta chain was seen ten or more times. The record originates from a study of T cells in Graves' hyperthyroidism and ophthalmopathy. TCR beta CDR3 sequences were amplified from RNA transcripts. Carried out on the TCR CDR3, a first-round RT-PCR used the HTBI primer set. One entry per CDR3 protein results from TCRdb running MiXCR on the multiplex PCR reads. The sample has approximately 720,000 distinct CDR3 sequences, under 20% seen once. Sequencing input: blood. This receptor was taken from a woman between 45 and 65 years old with Graves' hyperthyroidism that later progressed to Graves' ophthalmopathy.

This chain's CDR3 is CASSIRTGYTGQPQHF. CDR3 in DNA: TGTGCCAGCAGCATTAGAACAGGGTACACTGGACAGCCCCAGCATTTT. The rearrangement links TRBV12-3 or TRBV12-4 to TRBJ1-5; possibly TRBD1 for D (6 bases). Trimming removed 6 bases at V and 7 bases at J, with 22 bases between. The CDR3 is made up of 16 amino acids.